The next 18 T cell receptor beta chains were all read from a single sample in a study of T cell clonality in common variable immunodeficiency (dated by TCRdb to the mid-2010s). General findings and caveats noted by the study authors: Fewer deletions and N-nucleotide insertions were reportedly observed in CVID TCRbeta sequences, and highly modified clones with 13 or more V deletions were reportedly absent from CVID TCRbeta sequences.

The antigens of these receptors remain unknown. Libraries were built with the immunoSEQ multiplex PCR assay. TCRdb holds this immuneACCESS table with in-frame rearrangements only. Some clones are missing; in checked studies, unresolved V genes explain under half, and the rest has no known cause. The data for this sample show roughly 34,000 clones, each detected more than once. Approximately 7% of the sample belongs to the ten largest clones. The source material was peripheral blood mononuclear cells. The receptors shown here come from a human donor with common variable immunodeficiency.

There are many counts of this clone. Read sequence stops 3 residues before the CDR3 end, and the germline J gene provides the missing end. The chain uses TRBV7-3 and TRBJ2-3; 12 nucleotides align to TRBD2. Looked up from germline, CDR1 is SGHTA and CDR2 is FQGTGA. The CDR3 runs 16 residues. V lost 1 base to trimming and J lost 7 bases; unmatched junction nucleotides: 6. The CDR3 protein is CASSLRLAGGTNTQYF. CDR3 DNA (partial): TGTGCCAGCAGCTTAAGGCTAGCGGGAGGGACGAATACG. Using reference TRBV7-3 and TRBJ2-3 for the parts outside the CDR3, the full variable domain is GAGVSQTPSNKVTEKGKYVELRCDPISGHTALYWYRQSLGQGPEFLIYFQGTGAADDSGLPNDRFFAVRPEGSVSTLKIQRTERGDSAVYLCASSLRLAGGTNTQYFGPGTRLTVL.

This clone was seen repeatedly, ten times or more. The read halts 3 residues ahead of the CDR3 end, with the missing end drawn from the germline J gene. The chain couples TRBV20-1 to TRBJ1-6; D is possibly TRBD1 (6 bases). With 2 bases removed from V and 7 bases from J, the gap between germline ends came to 9 bases. The germline gives CDR1 DFQATT, CDR2 SNEGSKA (reference sequence). The CDR3 loop spans 13 amino acids. The sequenced CDR3 bases are TGCAGTGCTAGATACGACAGGAATTCACCC. Translated: CSARYDRNSP. The complete CDR3 reads CSARYDRNSPLHF.

A note on this clone: The CDR3 end is not reached by the read, which stops 3 residues before it; the germline J gene fills it in. The chain carries TRBV11-3 and TRBJ2-7; TRBD1 matches at 8 bases. Germline V gene lookup returns CDR1 SGHNT and CDR2 YENEEA. Unmatched junction bases numbered 1, after V lost 1 base and J lost 2 bases. There are 14 residues in the CDR3. The part of the CDR3 DNA that was read is TGTGCCAGCAGCTTAGGGGGACAGGCCTACGAG. Encoded protein: CASSLGGQAYE. The CDR3 as a whole reads CASSLGGQAYEQYF.

This clone has at least ten counts. Read coverage stops 3 residues before the CDR3 terminus; the germline J gene supplies the remainder. The genes are TRBV18 and TRBJ2-2, with 8 bases that match TRBD2. Trimming removed 3 bases from V and 6 bases from J; junction bases left unmatched: 6. The CDR3 spans 15 residues. From germline, CDR1 is KGHSH and CDR2 LQKENI. CDR3 DNA (partial): TGTGCCAGCTCACCGGAGAGCGGGAGCTCCGGGGAG. Translation: CASSPESGSSGE. The full-length CDR3 reads as CASSPESGSSGELFF.

This clone was detected many times. The read stops 3 residues short of the end of the CDR3; the missing end is completed from the germline J gene. The chain recombines TRBV5-1 with TRBJ1-1; D is unclear. The CDR3 is 13 amino acids. CDR1 SGHRS and CDR2 YFSETQ come from the germline V gene. The ends were cut back, 0 bases at V and 3 bases at J, with 6 bases in the middle. CDR3 protein: CASSLGSDTEAFF. CDR3 bases read: TGCGCCAGCAGCTTGGGCAGCGACACTGAA.

A few counts support this clone. The read finishes 3 residues shy of the CDR3 end, and the germline J gene is used to complete it. The chain uses TRBV7-6 and TRBJ2-2; 7 bases map to TRBD1. This CDR3 comprises 14 residues. CDR1 and CDR2 from the germline V gene are SGHVS and FNYEAQ. CDR3 DNA, as far as it was read: TGTGCCAGCAGCGACGACAGGGAGTCGGGGAAG. Encoded protein: CASSDDRESGK. The CDR3 in full is CASSDDRESGKLFF. Full variable domain (remainder filled in from reference TRBV7-6 and TRBJ2-2): GAGVSQSPRYKVTKRGQDVALRCDPISGHVSLYWYRQALGQGPEFLTYFNYEAQQDKSGLPNDRFSAERPEGSISTLTIQRTEQRDSAMYRCASSDDRESGKLFFGEGSRLTVL.

This clone came up a few times. A far larger clone differs by one base, so this is likely a read error. The sequence runs out 3 residues before the end of the CDR3; the remainder is reconstructed from the germline J gene. The J gene is TRBJ1-4, the V gene TRBV7-2; no clear D. CDR3 length equals 12 residues. Germline V gene data show CDR1 as SGHTA and CDR2 as FQGNSA. Trimming shortened V by 6 bases and J by 9 bases, and 11 bases separated the two germline ends. The CDR3 bases that were read are TGTGCCAGCAGTCAGCGCCCCCAAAAA. Its protein product is CASSQRPQK. The entire CDR3 protein is CASSQRPQKLFF.

This clone has at least ten counts. The read ends 3 residues before the CDR3 terminus; that terminus is restored from the germline J gene. The chain recombines TRBV19 with TRBJ1-2, with TRBD1 matching over 9 bases. This CDR3 has 14 residues. Germline assignment: CDR1 LNHDA and CDR2 SQIVND (reference sequence). The J segment lost 4 bases and the V segment lost 5 bases, leaving 5 bases of the junction unmatched. The covered CDR3 bases are TGTGCCAGTAGTTGGACAGGGGCTATCTATGGC. Its translation: CASSWTGAIYG. Given in full, the CDR3 is CASSWTGAIYGYTF.

This clone has ten or more counts. The read halts 3 residues ahead of the CDR3 end, with the missing end drawn from the germline J gene. The chain joins TRBV30 to TRBJ1-1; the D gene is possibly TRBD1 (6 bases). From germline, CDR1 is GTSNPN and CDR2 SVGIG (reference sequence). This CDR3 is 14 amino acids long. The germline V and J ends were trimmed by 5 bases and 1 base, with 14 bases remaining between them. The CDR3 bases that were read are TGTGCCTGGGAGTCAGGGGCGAGGAACACTGAA. It codes for CAWESGARNTE. The complete CDR3 protein is CAWESGARNTEAFF.

This clone was observed a handful of times. Read sequence stops 3 residues before the CDR3 end, and the germline J gene provides the missing end. V and J are TRBV7-9 and TRBJ2-3, with D maybe TRBD1 (7 bases). The CDR3 sequence is 13 residues long. From germline, CDR1 is SEHNR and CDR2 FQNEAQ (reference sequence). Trimming removed 8 bases at V and 6 bases at J, with 15 bases between. The sequenced CDR3 bases are TGTGCCAGCTTGCGGGCAGGGGGGGATACG. Translating it yields CASLRAGGDT. The full CDR3 protein is CASLRAGGDTQYF.

This clone was seen repeatedly, ten times or more. The observed sequence ends 3 residues before the CDR3 terminus, with the missing tail filled in from the germline J gene. The chain carries TRBV20-1 and TRBJ1-2; D might be TRBD1 (5 bases). This CDR3 region has 14 residues. CDR1 is DFQATT and CDR2 is SNEGSKA in the germline V gene (reference sequence). CDR3 sequence reads: CSAPTYGGSGGYTF. The DNA read from the CDR3 is TGCAGTGCTCCGACCTACGGGGGGAGCGGGGGC.

Only a few counts were recorded for this clone. The missing CDR3 end, 3 residues past where the read stops, is filled in from the germline J gene. The chain employs TRBV7-2 and TRBJ2-2, with a weak D call TRBD2 (5 bases). The V end was cut by 5 bases, the J end by 0 bases, with 10 bases between. From germline, CDR1 is SGHTA and CDR2 FQGNSA. The CDR3 contains 15 residues. The sequenced CDR3 bases are TGTGCCAGCAGCGCAAGCGGAACGAACACCGGGGAG. As protein: CASSASGTNTGE. Given in full, the CDR3 is CASSASGTNTGELFF.

The sample holds many counts of this clone. The sequenced fragment ends 3 residues before the CDR3 boundary, so the rest is inferred from the germline J gene. This chain links TRBV27 with TRBJ2-1, with 7 positions matching TRBD1. Trimming removed 2 bases from V and 7 bases from J; junction bases left unmatched: 8. This CDR3 is built from 15 residues. Germline CDR1 is MNHEY and CDR2 is SMNVEV (reference sequence). The DNA read from the CDR3 is TGTGCCAGCAGTTTAGCGAAGGGGGCAAGTAATGAG. Amino acid sequence: CASSLAKGASNE. The entire CDR3 is CASSLAKGASNEQFF.

This clone was counted many times. With the read ending 3 residues before the CDR3 end, the germline J gene is used to fill in that end. V and J are TRBV6-2 or TRBV6-3 and TRBJ1-2; D is undetermined. V was clipped by 6 bases and J by 1 base, with 6 bases between them. The CDR3 runs 12 residues. Germline V CDR1 and CDR2: MNHEY, SVGEGT. CDR3 loop: CASRTSNYGYTF. The CDR3 DNA, read in part, is TGTGCCAGCAGGACAAGTAACTATGGC.

A note on this clone: The read terminates 3 residues ahead of where the CDR3 ends, so the germline J gene completes it. V usage is TRBV7-9 and J usage is TRBJ2-7, with a weak D call TRBD1 (6 bases). This CDR3 is built from 14 residues. Germline V gives CDR1 SEHNR, CDR2 FQNEAQ (reference sequence). The V end was cut by 7 bases, the J end by 0 bases, with 13 bases between. The CDR3: CASNRAGVSYEQYF. Partial CDR3 DNA: TGTGCCAGCAACCGGGCAGGGGTCTCCTACGAG. Complete variable domain (other parts from reference TRBV7-9 and TRBJ2-7): DTGVSQNPRHKITKRGQNVTFRCDPISEHNRLYWYRQTLGQGPEFLTYFQNEAQLEKSRLLSDRFSAERPKGSFSTLEIQRTEQGDSAMYLCASNRAGVSYEQYFGPGTRLTVT.

A few counts support this clone. The DNA ends 3 residues before the CDR3 does, and the rest of the CDR3 is filled in from the germline J gene. The gene calls are TRBV19 and TRBJ2-7; TRBD2 aligns across 8 bases. In germline, CDR1 is LNHDA, CDR2 SQIVND (reference sequence). With V trimmed by 6 bases and J by 2 bases, 9 bases remained unmatched. This CDR3 has 15 residues. CDR3 sequence reads: CASSTIAGPTYEQYF. CDR3 DNA (partial): TGTGCCAGTAGCACAATAGCGGGACCGACCTACGAG.

This clone was detected many times. The read ends 3 residues before the CDR3 terminus; that terminus is restored from the germline J gene. V gene TRBV11-3 combines with J gene TRBJ2-5; TRBD1 matches 8 bases. CDR1 is SGHNT, CDR2 YENEEA, per germline. Germline trimming cut 4 bases from V and 4 bases from J; bases unmatched to any gene: 5. The CDR3 sequence is 14 residues long. This chain's CDR3 is CASSSDRATETQYF. The CDR3 bases that were read are TGTGCCAGCAGCTCGGACAGGGCGACAGAGACC.

This clone was detected ten times or more. The CDR3 end falls 3 residues outside the read, so it is completed with the germline J gene. The rearrangement joins TRBV20-1 to TRBJ2-1; 10 nucleotides line up with TRBD2. The CDR3 runs to 16 residues. Trimming took 0 bases from V and 8 from J; bases not matched to a gene: 10. Germline CDR1 DFQATT, CDR2 SNEGSKA (reference sequence). CDR3 DNA, as far as it was read: TGCAGTGCTAGAGAGAGGGGGCTAGCGGGAGTTGATGAG. Its protein is CSARERGLAGVDE. The full CDR3 is CSARERGLAGVDEQFF.